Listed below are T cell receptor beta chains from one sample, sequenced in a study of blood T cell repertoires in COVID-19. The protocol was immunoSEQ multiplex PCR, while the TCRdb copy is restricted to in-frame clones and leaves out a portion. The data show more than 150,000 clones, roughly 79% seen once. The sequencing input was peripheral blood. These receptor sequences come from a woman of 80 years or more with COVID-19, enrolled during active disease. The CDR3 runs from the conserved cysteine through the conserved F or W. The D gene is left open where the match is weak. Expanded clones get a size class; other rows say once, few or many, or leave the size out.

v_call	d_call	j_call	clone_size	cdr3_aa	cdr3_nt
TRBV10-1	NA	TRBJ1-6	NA	CASSVGGVKNNSPLHF	TGCGCCAGCAGTGTGGGAGGGGTCAAGAATAATTCACCCCTCCACTTT
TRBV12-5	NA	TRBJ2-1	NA	CASGTIMNEQFF	TGTGCTAGTGGTACAATTATGAATGAGCAGTTCTTC
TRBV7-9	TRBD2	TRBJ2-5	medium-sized	CASSPERGGVQETQYF	TGTGCCAGCAGCCCAGAGCGGGGCGGGGTCCAAGAGACCCAGTACTTC
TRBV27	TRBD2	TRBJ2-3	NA	CASSFYSVGLAATDTQYF	TGTGCCAGCAGTTTCTATTCAGTTGGACTAGCGGCTACAGATACGCAGTATTTT
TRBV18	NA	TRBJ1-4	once	CASSPLSQGEKLFF	TGTGCCAGCTCACCACTCTCTCAGGGTGAAAAACTGTTTTTT
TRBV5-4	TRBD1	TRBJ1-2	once	CASSPGQIYGYTF	TGTGCCAGCAGTCCGGGACAGATCTATGGCTACACCTTC
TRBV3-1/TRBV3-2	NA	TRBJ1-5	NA	CASSQDWRDQPQHF	TGTGCCAGCAGCCAAGATTGGCGGGATCAGCCCCAGCATTTT
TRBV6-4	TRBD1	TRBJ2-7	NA	CASSVRDRGLLSYEQYF	TGTGCCAGCAGTGTCCGGGACAGGGGCCTTCTTTCCTACGAGCAGTACTTC
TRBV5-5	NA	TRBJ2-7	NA	CASSLDNYISYEQYF	TGTGCCAGCAGCTTGGACAACTACATCTCCTACGAGCAGTACTTC
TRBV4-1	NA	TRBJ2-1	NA	CASSPYSGNEQFF	TGCGCCAGCAGCCCATACTCCGGCAATGAGCAGTTCTTC
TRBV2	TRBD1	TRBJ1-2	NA	CASRDRDRGGYTF	TGTGCCAGCAGGGACCGGGACAGGGGCGGCTACACCTTC
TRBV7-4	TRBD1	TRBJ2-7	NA	CASTTKGQGNPYEQYF	TGTGCCAGCACCACGAAGGGACAGGGAAACCCCTACGAGCAGTACTTC
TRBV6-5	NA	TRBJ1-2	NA	CASSPGSRARGYTF	TGTGCCAGCAGCCCGGGTTCGAGGGCGCGAGGCTACACCTTC
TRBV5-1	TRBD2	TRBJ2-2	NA	CASSLASFSGGELFF	TGCGCCAGCAGCTTGGCCTCGTTTAGCGGGGGGGAGCTGTTTTTT
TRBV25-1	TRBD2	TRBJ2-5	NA	CASHQMGREKTQYF	TGTGCCAGCCATCAAATGGGGCGGGAGAAGACCCAGTACTTC
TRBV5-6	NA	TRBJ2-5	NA	CASSLGARGQETQYF	TGTGCCAGCAGCCTGGGCGCCAGGGGACAAGAGACCCAGTACTTC